This T cell receptor (beta chain) emerged from a study of CD8 T cells in Susac syndrome. Sequencing targeted TCR beta in blood CD8+ and CD4+ T cells. The patients who served as multiple sclerosis controls were treatment-naive and had stable or active relapsing-remitting disease that fulfilled the revised McDonald criteria. Negative isolation yielded CD4+ and CD8+ T cells, and FACS enriched TEMRA cells. cDNA came from about 0.5 to 1 ug RNA primed by random hexamers. The method of amplification for TCR beta CDR3 was immunoSEQ multiplex PCR, covering 54 Vbeta and 13 Jbeta. TCRdb reanalysed the immunoSEQ multiplex PCR reads using MiXCR and keeps one entry per CDR3 protein. The sample holds some 300,000 distinct CDR3 sequences; around 91% are singletons and the top ten take around 0.18%. The receptor comes from a human donor with multiple sclerosis. The specimen sequenced was CD8+ T cells from PBMCs.

CDR3 residues: CASSGLAGGFDTQYF. DNA for the CDR3: TGTGCCAGCAGCGGACTAGCGGGAGGGTTCGATACGCAGTATTTT. J is TRBJ2-3 and V is TRBV12-3 or TRBV12-4; 15 bases match TRBD2. The CDR3 runs 15 residues. V gave up 6 bases and J gave up 6 bases; unmatched junction bases: 4.